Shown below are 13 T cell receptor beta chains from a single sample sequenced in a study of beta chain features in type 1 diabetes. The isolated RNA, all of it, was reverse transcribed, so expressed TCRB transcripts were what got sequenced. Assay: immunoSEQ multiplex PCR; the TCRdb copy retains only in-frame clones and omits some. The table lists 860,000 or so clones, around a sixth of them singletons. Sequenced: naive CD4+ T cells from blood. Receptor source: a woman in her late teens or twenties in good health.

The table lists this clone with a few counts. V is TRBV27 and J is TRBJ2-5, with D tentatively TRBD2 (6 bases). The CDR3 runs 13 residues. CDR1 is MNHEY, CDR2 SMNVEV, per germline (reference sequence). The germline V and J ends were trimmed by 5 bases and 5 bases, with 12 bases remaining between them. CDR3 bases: TGTGCCAGCAGTCCTCAACTAGCTGAGACCCAGTACTTC. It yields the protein CASSPQLAETQYF.

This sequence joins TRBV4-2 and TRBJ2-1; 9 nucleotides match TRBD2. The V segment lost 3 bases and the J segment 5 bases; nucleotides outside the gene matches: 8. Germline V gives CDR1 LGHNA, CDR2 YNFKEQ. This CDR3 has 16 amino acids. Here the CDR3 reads CASSQGPGLAHNEQFF. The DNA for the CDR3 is TGTGCCAGCAGCCAGGGGCCGGGACTAGCTCACAATGAGCAGTTCTTC.

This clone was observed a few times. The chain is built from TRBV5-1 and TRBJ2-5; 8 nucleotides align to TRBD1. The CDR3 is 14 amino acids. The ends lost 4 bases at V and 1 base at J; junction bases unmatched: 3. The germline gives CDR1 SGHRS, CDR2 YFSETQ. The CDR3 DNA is TGCGCCAGCAGCCACGGACAGGGCCAAGAGACCCAGTACTTC. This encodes CASSHGQGQETQYF.

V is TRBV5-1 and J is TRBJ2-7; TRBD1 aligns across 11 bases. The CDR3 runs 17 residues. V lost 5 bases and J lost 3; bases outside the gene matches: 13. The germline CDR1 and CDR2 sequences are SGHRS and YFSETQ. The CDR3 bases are TGCGCCAGCAGAGGGACAGGGGGATCTCTAGCGGACTACGAGCAGTACTTC. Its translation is CASRGTGGSLADYEQYF.

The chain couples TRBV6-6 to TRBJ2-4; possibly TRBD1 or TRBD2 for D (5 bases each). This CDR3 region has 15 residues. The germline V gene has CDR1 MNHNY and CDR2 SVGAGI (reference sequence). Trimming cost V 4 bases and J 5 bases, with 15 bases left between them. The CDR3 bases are TGTGCCAGCAGTTTGTTCGGGGCTTGGGAAAACATTCAGTACTTC. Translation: CASSLFGAWENIQYF.

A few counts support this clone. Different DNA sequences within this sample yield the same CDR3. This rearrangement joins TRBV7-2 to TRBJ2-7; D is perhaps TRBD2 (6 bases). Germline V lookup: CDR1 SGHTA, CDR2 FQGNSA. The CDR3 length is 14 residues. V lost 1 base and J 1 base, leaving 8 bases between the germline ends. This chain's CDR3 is CASSLVGGSYEQYF. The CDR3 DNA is TGTGCCAGCAGCTTAGTGGGGGGATCCTACGAGCAGTACTTC. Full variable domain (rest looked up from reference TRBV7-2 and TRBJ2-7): GAGVSQSPSNKVTEKGKDVELRCDPISGHTALYWYRQSLGQGLEFLIYFQGNSAPDKSGLPSDRFSAERTGGSVSTLTIQRTQQEDSAVYLCASSLVGGSYEQYFGPGTRLTVT.

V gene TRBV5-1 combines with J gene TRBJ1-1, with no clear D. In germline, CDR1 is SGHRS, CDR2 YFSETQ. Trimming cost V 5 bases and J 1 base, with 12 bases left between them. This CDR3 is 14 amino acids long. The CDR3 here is CASSSGEWNTEAFF. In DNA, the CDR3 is TGCGCCAGCAGTTCTGGAGAGTGGAACACTGAAGCTTTCTTT.

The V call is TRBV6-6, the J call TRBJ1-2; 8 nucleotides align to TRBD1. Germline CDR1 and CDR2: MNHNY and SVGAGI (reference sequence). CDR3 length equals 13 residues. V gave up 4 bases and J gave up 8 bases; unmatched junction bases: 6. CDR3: CASSLGTGPGYTF. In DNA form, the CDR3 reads TGTGCCAGCAGTTTGGGGACAGGACCCGGCTACACCTTC.

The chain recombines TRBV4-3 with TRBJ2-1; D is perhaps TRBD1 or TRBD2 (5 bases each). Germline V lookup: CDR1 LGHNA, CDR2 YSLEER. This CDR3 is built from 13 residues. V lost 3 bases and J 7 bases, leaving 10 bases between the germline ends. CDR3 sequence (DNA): TGCGCCAGCAGCCAGGGACGACGTAATGAGCAGTTCTTC. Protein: CASSQGRRNEQFF.

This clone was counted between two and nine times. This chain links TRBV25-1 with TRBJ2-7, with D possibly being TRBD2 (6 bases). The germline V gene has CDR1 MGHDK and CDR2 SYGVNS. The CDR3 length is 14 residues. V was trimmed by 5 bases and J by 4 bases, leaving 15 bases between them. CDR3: CASSPVGRGYEQYF. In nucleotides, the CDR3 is TGTGCCAGCAGTCCCGTCGGGAGAGGTTACGAGCAGTACTTC.

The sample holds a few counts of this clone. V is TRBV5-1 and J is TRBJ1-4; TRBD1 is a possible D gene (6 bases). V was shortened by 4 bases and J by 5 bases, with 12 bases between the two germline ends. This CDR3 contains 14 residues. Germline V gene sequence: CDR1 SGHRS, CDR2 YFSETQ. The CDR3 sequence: CASSLGTPNEKLFF. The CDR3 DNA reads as TGCGCCAGCAGCCTCGGGACACCCAATGAAAAACTGTTTTTT.

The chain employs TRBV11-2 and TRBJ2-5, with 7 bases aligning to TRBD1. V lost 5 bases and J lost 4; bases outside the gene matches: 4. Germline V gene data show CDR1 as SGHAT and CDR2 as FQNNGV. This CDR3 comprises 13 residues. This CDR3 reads CASSAGTAETQYF. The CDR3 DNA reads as TGTGCCAGCAGCGCCGGGACAGCAGAGACCCAGTACTTC.

The CDR3 protein is CASSDLVRDYEQYF. CDR3 bases: TGTGCCAGCAGTGATTTGGTCAGGGACTACGAGCAGTACTTC. The chain uses TRBV6-6 and TRBJ2-7, with D maybe TRBD1 (5 bases). Deletions cut 5 bases from V and 3 bases from J, with 14 bases between. Germline lookup yields CDR1 MNHNY and CDR2 SVGAGI (reference sequence). CDR3 length: 14 amino acids.